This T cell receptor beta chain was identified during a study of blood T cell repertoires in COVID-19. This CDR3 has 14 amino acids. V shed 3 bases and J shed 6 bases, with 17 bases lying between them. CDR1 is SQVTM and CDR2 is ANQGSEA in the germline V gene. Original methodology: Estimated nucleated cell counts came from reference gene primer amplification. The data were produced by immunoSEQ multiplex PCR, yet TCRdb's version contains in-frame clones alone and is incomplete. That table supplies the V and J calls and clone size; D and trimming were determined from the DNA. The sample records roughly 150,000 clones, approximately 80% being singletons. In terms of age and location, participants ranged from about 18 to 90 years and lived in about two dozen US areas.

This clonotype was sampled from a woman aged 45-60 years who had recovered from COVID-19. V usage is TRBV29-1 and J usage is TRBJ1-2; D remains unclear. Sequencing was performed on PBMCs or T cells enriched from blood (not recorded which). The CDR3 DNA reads TGCAGCGTTGAGAGAGGGTCGGGAGAGAATGGCTACACCTTC. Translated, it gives CSVERGSGENGYTF.